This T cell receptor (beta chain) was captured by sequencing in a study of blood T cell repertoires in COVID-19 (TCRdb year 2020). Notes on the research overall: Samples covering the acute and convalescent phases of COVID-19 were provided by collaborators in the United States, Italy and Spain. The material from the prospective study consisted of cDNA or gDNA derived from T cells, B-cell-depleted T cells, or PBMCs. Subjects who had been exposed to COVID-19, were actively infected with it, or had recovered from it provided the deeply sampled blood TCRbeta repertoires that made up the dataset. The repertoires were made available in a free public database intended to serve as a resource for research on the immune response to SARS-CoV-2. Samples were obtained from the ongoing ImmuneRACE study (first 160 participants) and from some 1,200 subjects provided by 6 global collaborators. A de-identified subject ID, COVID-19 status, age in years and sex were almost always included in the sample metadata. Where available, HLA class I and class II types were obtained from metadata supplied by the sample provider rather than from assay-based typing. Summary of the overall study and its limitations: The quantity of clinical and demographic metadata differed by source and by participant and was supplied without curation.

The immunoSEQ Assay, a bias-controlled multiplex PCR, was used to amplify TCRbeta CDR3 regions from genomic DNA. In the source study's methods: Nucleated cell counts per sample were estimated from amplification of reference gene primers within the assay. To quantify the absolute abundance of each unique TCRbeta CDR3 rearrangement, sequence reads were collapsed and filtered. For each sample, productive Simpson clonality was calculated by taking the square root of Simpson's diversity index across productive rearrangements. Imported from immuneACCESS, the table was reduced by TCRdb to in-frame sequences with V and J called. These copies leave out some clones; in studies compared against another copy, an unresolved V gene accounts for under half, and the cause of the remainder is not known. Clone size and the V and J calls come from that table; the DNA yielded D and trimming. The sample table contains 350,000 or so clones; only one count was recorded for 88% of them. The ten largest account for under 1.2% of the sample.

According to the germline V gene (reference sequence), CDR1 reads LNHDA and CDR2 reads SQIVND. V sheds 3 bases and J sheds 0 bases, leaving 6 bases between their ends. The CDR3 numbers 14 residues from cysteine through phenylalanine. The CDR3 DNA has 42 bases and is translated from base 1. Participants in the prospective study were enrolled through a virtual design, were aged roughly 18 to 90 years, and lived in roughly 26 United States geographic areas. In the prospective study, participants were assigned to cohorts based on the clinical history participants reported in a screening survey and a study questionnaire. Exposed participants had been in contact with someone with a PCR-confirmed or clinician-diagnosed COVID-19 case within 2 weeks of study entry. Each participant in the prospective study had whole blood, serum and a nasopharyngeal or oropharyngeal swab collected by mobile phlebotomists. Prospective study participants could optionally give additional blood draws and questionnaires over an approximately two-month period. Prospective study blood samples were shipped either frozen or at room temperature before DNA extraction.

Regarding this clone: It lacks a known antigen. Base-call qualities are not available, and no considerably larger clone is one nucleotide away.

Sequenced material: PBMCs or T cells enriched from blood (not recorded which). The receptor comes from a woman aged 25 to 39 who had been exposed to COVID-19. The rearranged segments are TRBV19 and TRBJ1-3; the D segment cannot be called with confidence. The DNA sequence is TGTGCCAGTAGTATGTACGGCTCTGGAAACACCATATATTTT. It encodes CASSMYGSGNTIYF.